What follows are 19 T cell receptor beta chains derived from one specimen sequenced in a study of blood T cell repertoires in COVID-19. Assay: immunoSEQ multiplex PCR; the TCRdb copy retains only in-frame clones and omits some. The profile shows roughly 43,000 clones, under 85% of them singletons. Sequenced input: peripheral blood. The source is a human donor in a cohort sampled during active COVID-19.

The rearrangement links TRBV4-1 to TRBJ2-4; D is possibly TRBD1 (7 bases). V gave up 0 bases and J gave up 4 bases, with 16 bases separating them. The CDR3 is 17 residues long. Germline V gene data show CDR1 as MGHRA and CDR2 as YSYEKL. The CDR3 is CASSQDPGRGVKNIQYF. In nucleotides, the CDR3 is TGCGCCAGCAGCCAAGATCCAGGCAGGGGGGTTAAAAACATTCAGTACTTC.

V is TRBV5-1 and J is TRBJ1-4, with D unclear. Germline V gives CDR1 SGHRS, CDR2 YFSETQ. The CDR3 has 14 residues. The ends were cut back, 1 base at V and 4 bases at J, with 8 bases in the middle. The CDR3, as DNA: TGCGCCAGCAGCTTGTGGGGAGTTAATGAAAAACTGTTTTTT. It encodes CASSLWGVNEKLFF. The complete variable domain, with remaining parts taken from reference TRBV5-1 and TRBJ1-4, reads KAGVTQTPRYLIKTRGQQVTLSCSPISGHRSVSWYQQTPGQGLQFLFEYFSETQRNKGNFPGRFSGRQFSNSRSEMNVSTLELGDSALYLCASSLWGVNEKLFFGSGTQLSVL.

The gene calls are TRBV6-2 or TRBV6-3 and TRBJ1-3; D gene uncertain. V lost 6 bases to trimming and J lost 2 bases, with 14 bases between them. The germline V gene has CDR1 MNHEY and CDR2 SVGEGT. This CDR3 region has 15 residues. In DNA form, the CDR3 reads TGTGCCAGCAGCTCCTACGGGAACACTGGAAACACCATATATTTT. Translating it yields CASSSYGNTGNTIYF.

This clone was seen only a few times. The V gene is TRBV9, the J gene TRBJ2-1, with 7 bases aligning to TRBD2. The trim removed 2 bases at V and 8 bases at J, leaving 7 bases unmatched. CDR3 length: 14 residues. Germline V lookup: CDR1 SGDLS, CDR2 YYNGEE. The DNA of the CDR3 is TGTGCCAGCAGCGTGGGTAGCGGGTGGGATGAGCAGTTCTTC. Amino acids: CASSVGSGWDEQFF.

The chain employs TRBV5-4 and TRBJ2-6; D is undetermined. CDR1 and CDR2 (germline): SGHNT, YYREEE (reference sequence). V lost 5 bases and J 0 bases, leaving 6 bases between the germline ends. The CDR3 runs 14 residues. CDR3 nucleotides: TGTGCCAGCAGTTACTACTCTGGGGCCAACGTCCTGACTTTC. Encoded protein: CASSYYSGANVLTF.

In DNA, the CDR3 is TGTGCCAGCAGCTTCTCCACATGGTACGAGGATTCACCCCTCCACTTT. It translates to CASSFSTWYEDSPLHF. V is TRBV11-2 and J is TRBJ1-6; no definite D call. CDR3 length: 16 residues. The ends were cut back, 3 bases at V and 8 bases at J, with 17 bases in the middle. CDR1 is SGHAT, CDR2 FQNNGV, per germline.

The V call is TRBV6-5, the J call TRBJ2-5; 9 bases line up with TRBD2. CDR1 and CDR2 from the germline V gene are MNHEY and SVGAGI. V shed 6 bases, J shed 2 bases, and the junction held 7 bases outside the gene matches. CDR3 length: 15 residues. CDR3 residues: CASRRAGGLQETQYF. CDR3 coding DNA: TGTGCCAGCAGGAGAGCGGGGGGCCTACAAGAGACCCAGTACTTC.

The CDR3 coding sequence is TGTGCCAGCCGGGGGACAGCTGGAAACACCATATATTTT. Translated: CASRGTAGNTIYF. The chain carries TRBV9 and TRBJ1-3; TRBD1 agrees at 7 bases. Germline loops: CDR1 SGDLS, CDR2 YYNGEE. The V segment lost 7 bases and the J segment 2 bases; nucleotides outside the gene matches: 3. This CDR3 is built from 13 residues. The whole variable domain, remainder taken from reference TRBV9 and TRBJ1-3, is DSGVTQTPKHLITATGQRVTLRCSPRSGDLSVYWYQQSLDQGLQFLIQYYNGEERAKGNILERFSAQQFPDLHSELNLSSLELGDSALYFCASRGTAGNTIYFGEGSWLTVV.

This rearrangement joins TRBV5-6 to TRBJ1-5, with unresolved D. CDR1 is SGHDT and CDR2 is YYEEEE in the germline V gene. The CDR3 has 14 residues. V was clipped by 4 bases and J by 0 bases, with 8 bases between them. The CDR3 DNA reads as TGTGCCAGCAGCCCATACACTAGCAATCAGCCCCAGCATTTT. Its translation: CASSPYTSNQPQHF.

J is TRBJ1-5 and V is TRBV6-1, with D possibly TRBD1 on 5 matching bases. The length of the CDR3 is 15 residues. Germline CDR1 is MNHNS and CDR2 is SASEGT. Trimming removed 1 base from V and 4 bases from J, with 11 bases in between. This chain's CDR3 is CASSEGTGRNQPQHF. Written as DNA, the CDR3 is TGTGCCAGCAGTGAAGGTACAGGTCGGAATCAGCCCCAGCATTTT.

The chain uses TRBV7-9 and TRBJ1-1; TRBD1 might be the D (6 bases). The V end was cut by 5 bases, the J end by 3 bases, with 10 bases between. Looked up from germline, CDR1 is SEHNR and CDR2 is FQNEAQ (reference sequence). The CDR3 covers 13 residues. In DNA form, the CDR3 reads TGTGCCAGCAGCGAACAGGGAGACACTGAAGCTTTCTTT. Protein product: CASSEQGDTEAFF.

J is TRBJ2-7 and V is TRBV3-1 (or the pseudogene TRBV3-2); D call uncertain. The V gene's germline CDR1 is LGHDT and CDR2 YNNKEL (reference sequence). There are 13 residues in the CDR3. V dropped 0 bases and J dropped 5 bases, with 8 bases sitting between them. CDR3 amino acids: CASSQDPPDEQYF. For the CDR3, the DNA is TGTGCCAGCAGCCAAGATCCCCCAGACGAGCAGTACTTC.

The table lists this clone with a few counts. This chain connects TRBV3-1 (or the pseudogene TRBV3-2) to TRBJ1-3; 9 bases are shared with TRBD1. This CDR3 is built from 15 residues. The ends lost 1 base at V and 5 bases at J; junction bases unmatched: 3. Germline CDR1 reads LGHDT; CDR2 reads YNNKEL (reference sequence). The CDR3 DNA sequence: TGTGCCAGCAGCCAAGGGACAGGGGTTCGAAACACCATATATTTT. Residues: CASSQGTGVRNTIYF.

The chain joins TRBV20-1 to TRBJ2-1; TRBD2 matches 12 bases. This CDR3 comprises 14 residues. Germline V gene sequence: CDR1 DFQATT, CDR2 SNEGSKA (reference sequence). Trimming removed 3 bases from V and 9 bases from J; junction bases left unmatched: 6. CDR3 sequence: CSASGLAGWGEQFF. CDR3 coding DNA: TGCAGTGCTAGTGGACTAGCGGGGTGGGGTGAGCAGTTCTTC.

Here the CDR3 reads CASSYSSGPRILMPQPQHF. In DNA, the CDR3 is TGTGCCAGCAGTTACTCGAGTGGGCCCCGGATCCTAATGCCTCAGCCCCAGCATTTT. The V call is TRBV6-2 or TRBV6-3, the J call TRBJ1-5; no clear D gene. The germline V gene encodes CDR1 MNHEY and CDR2 SVGEGT. The germline V and J ends were trimmed by 0 bases and 6 bases, with 24 bases remaining between them. The CDR3 is made up of 19 amino acids.

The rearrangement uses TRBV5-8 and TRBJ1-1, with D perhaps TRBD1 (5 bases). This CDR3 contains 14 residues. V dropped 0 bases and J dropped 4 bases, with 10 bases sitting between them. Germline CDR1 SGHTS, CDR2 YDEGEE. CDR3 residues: CASSLVRGFTEAFF. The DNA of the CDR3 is TGTGCCAGCAGCTTGGTTCGGGGGTTCACTGAAGCTTTCTTT.

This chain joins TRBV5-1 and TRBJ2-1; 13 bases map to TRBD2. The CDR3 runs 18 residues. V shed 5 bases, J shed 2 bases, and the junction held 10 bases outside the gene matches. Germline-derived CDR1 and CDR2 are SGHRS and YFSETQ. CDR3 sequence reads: CASSPGLAGLDAYNEQFF. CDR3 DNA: TGCGCCAGCAGTCCGGGACTAGCGGGGCTTGACGCCTACAATGAGCAGTTCTTC.

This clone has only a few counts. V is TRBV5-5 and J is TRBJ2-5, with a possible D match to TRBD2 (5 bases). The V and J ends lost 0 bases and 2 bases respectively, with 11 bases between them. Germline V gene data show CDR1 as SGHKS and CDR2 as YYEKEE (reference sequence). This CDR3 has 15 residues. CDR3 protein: CASSLGEGRQETQYF. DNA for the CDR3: TGTGCCAGCAGCTTGGGCGAAGGGAGACAAGAGACCCAGTACTTC.

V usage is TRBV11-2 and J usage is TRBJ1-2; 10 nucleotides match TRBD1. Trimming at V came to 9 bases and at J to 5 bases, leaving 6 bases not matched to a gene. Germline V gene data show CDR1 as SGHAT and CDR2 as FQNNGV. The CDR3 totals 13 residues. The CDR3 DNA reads TGTGCCAGTGCCGGGACAGGGGTGTATGGCTACACCTTC. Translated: CASAGTGVYGYTF.